This TCR beta chain was captured by sequencing in a study of CD8 T cells in acute hepatitis C reinfection. The protocol was immunoSEQ multiplex PCR, while the TCRdb copy is restricted to in-frame clones and leaves out a portion. The profile shows about 38,000 clones, over 75% of them singletons. With regard to this clone: Its specificity is unknown.

Time point indicated: naive CD8 control sorted from an acute-time-point sample. A positive HCV RNA or antibody test following a negative test within 24 weeks defined acute primary infection. Regarding the study as a whole: Exact CDR3 sharing with other epitopes was rare, possibly method-limited. TRBV04 and TRBV06 were preferentially used in all groups, not explained by naive pool overrepresentation. Thirteen public clonotypes were found regardless of outcome.

The germline V and J ends were trimmed by 5 bases and 3 bases, with 7 bases remaining between them. This CDR3 spans 13 amino acids. Germline assignment: CDR1 SGHAT and CDR2 FQNNGV. The V call is TRBV11-2, the J call TRBJ1-4, with D tentatively TRBD1 (5 bases). The receptor comes from a woman aged 18-29 years who spontaneously cleared hepatitis C infection. Sequences were obtained from naive CD8+ T cells from PBMCs. Written as DNA, the CDR3 is TGTGCCAGCAGCCCGGGGCCTAATGAAAAACTGTTTTTT. It yields the protein CASSPGPNEKLFF.